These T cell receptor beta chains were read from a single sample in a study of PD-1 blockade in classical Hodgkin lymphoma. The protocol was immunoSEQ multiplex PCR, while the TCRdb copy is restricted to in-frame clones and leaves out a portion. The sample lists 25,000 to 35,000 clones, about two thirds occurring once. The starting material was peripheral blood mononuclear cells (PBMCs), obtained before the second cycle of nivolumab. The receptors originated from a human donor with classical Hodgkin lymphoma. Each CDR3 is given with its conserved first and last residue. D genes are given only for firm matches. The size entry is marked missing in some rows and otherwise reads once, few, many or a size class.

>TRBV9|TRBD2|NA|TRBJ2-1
TGTGCCAGCAGCGATAGCGGGGGGAGCCTAAGGCAGTTCTTC
CASSDSGGSLRQFF
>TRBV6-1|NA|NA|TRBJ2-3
TGTGCCAGCAGTGAGGTTGGGTTCGGCACAGATACGCAGTATTTT
CASSEVGFGTDTQYF
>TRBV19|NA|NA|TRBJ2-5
TGTGCCAGTAGTATGAGGGGGGGCCTAGAGACCCAGTACTTC
CASSMRGGLETQYF
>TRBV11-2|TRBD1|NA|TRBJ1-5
TGTGCCAGCCGACAGGGTATCAATCAGCCCCAGCATTTT
CASRQGINQPQHF
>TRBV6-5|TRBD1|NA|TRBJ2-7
TGTGCCAGCAGGACAACCGGGACAGGGAATACCGAGCAGTACTTC
CASRTTGTGNTEQYF
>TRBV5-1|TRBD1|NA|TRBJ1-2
TGCGCCAGCAGCTTGGAAGGACAGGGGGGTTATGGCTACACCTTC
CASSLEGQGGYGYTF
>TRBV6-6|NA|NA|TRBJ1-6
TGTGCCAGCAGTTCGGGGCTACGGAATTCACCCCTCCACTTT
CASSSGLRNSPLHF
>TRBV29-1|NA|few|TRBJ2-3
TGCAGCGTCCGGACGGATATCACAGATACGCAGTATTTT
CSVRTDITDTQYF
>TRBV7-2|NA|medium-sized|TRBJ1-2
TGTGCCAGCAGCTTGACCGACGATGGCTACACCTTC
CASSLTDDGYTF
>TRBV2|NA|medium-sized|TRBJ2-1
TGTGCCAGCAGTGAAGCGACCAATGAGCAGTTCTTC
CASSEATNEQFF
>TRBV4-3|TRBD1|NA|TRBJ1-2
TGCGCCAGCAGCCAAGGACAGGGGACACAGAACTATGGCTACACCTTC
CASSQGQGTQNYGYTF
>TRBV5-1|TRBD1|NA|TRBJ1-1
TGCGCCAGCAGGCAGACAGGGGGCCAGACTGAAGCTTTCTTT
CASRQTGGQTEAFF
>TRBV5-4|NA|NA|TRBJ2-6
TGTGCCAGCAGCTTGGGGGAAAGCTCTGGGGCCAACGTCCTGACTTTC
CASSLGESSGANVLTF